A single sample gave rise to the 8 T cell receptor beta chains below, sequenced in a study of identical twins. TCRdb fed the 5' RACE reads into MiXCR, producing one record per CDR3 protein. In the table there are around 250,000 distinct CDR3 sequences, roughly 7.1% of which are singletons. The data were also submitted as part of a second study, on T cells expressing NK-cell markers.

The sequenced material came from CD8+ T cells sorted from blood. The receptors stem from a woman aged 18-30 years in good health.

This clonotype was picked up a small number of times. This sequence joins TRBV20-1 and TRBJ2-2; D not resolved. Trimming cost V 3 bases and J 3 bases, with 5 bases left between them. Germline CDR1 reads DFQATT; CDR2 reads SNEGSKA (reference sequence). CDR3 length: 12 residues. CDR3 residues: CSARSHTGELFF. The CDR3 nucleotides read TGCAGTGCTAGGTCCCACACCGGGGAGCTGTTTTTT.

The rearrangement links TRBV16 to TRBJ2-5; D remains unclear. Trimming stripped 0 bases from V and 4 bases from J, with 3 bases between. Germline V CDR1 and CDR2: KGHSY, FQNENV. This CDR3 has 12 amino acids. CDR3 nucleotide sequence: TGTGCCAGCAGCCAATCCGGAGAGACCCAGTACTTC. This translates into CASSQSGETQYF.

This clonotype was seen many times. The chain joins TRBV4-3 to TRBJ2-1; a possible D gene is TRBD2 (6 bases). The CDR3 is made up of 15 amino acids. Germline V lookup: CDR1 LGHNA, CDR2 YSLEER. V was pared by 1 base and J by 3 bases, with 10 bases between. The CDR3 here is CASSQAVADYNEQFF. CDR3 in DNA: TGCGCCAGCAGCCAAGCGGTAGCGGACTACAATGAGCAGTTCTTC.

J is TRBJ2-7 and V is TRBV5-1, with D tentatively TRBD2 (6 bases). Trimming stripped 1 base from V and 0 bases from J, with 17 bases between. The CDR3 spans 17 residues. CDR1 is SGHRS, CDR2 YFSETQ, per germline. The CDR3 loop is CASSLRGRHQTSYEQYF. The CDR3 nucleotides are TGCGCCAGCAGCTTGCGGGGGAGACATCAAACCTCCTACGAGCAGTACTTC.

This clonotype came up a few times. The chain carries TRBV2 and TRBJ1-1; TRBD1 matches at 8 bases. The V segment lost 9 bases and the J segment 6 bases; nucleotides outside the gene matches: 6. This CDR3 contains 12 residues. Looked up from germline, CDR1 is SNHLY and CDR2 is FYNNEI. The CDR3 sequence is CASQGARAEAFF. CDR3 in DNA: TGTGCCAGTCAGGGGGCTCGGGCTGAAGCTTTCTTT.

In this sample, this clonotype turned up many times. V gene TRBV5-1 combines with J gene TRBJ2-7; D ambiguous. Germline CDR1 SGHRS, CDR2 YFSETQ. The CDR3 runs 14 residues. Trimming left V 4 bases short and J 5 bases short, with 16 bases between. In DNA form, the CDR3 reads TGCGCCAGCAGCAAGGACCCCTTTGGGGACGAGCAGTACTTC. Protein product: CASSKDPFGDEQYF.

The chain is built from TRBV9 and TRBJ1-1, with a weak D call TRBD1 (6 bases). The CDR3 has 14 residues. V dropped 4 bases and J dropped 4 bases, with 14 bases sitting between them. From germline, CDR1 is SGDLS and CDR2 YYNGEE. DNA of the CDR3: TGTGCCAGCAGCCCCTTAGGGGGACCCACTGAAGCTTTCTTT. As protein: CASSPLGGPTEAFF.

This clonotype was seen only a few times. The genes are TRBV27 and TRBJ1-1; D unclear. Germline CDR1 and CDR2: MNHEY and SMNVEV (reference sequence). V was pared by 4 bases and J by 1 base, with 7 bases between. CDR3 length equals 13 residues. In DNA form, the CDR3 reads TGTGCCAGCAGTTGGACCAGGAACACTGAAGCTTTCTTT. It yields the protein CASSWTRNTEAFF.